Shown below are 3 T cell receptor beta chains from a single sample sequenced in a study of cytomegalovirus exposure and HLA in healthy donors. Primers: 60 Vbeta forward and 13 Jbeta reverse. Profiling relied on immunoSEQ multiplex PCR, and the TCRdb table lists in-frame clones only, not all of them. This sample lists around 150,000 clones; its ten largest clones have roughly 2%. Sequenced material: PBMCs. The receptors stem from a man aged 25-40 years in good health and CMV-seronegative.

The chain couples TRBV7-9 to TRBJ2-2; tentative D call: TRBD2 (6 bases). V was trimmed by 8 bases and J by 2 bases, leaving 9 bases between them. CDR1 and CDR2 from the germline V gene are SEHNR and FQNEAQ (reference sequence). The CDR3 totals 13 residues. The CDR3, as DNA: TGTGCCAGCGGGACTCCTAACACCGGGGAGCTGTTTTTT. Translated, it gives CASGTPNTGELFF. Supplemented by reference TRBV7-9 and TRBJ2-2, the full variable domain reads DTGVSQNPRHKITKRGQNVTFRCDPISEHNRLYWYRQTLGQGPEFLTYFQNEAQLEKSRLLSDRFSAERPKGSFSTLEIQRTEQGDSAMYLCASGTPNTGELFFGEGSRLTVL.

V usage is TRBV5-6 and J usage is TRBJ2-5; D is uncertain. The V gene lost 0 bases and the J gene lost 4 bases, with 10 bases spanning the gap. The germline CDR1 and CDR2 sequences are SGHDT and YYEEEE. This CDR3 spans 14 amino acids. The CDR3 loop is CASSLGSRTETQYF. The DNA of the CDR3 is TGTGCCAGCAGCTTGGGGAGCAGAACAGAGACCCAGTACTTC.

This rearrangement joins TRBV7-9 to TRBJ2-1, with D possibly being TRBD2 (6 bases). The CDR3 covers 17 residues. From germline, CDR1 is SEHNR and CDR2 FQNEAQ (reference sequence). Trimming took 6 bases from V and 2 from J, leaving 20 bases between them. This CDR3 reads CASSHFQRREAYNEQFF. In DNA form, the CDR3 reads TGTGCCAGCAGTCACTTCCAGCGGAGGGAGGCCTACAATGAGCAGTTCTTC.